The rows below give T cell receptor beta chains drawn from one sample of a study of blood T cell repertoires in COVID-19. Sequencing was performed with immunoSEQ multiplex PCR; in TCRdb, only in-frame clones are kept and a portion is missing. Here the sample spans tens of thousands of clones, more than 75% being singletons. Sequenced material: peripheral blood. The receptors here all came from a man aged 50 or older with active COVID-19. The CDR3 runs from the conserved cysteine through the conserved F or W.

CDR3aa	v_gene	j_gene
CASSSRLAGGKETQYF	TRBV7-8	TRBJ2-5
CASASGTGSSYEQYF	TRBV7-7	TRBJ2-7
CASSVALQETQYF	TRBV9	TRBJ2-5
CASSPGQGGNYEQYF	TRBV3-1/TRBV3-2	TRBJ2-7
CASSELPYEQYF	TRBV2	TRBJ2-7
CASSLLSRGRDNEQYF	TRBV28	TRBJ2-7
CASSRLAGGGETQYF	TRBV6-4	TRBJ2-5
CASSPPGQGSYEQYF	TRBV18	TRBJ2-7
CASSQPAGAGEQYF	TRBV4-1	TRBJ2-7
CAWSTGGYQPQHF	TRBV30	TRBJ1-5
CASSQEAGLVNNEQFF	TRBV4-3	TRBJ2-1
CASSQIWTGNTEAFF	TRBV4-2	TRBJ1-1
CASSDRPLEEKLFF	TRBV11-2	TRBJ1-4
CASSPGYGYTF	TRBV28	TRBJ1-2
CASSPKSGAPDTQYF	TRBV18	TRBJ2-3
CATAGTSGSAYNEQFF	TRBV24-1	TRBJ2-1
CASSLRGDRGLAGDEQYF	TRBV7-8	TRBJ2-7
CASSQEAQRRGGTNEKLFF	TRBV4-1	TRBJ1-4
CATSDPRQSLNYGYTF	TRBV24-1	TRBJ1-2
CASSLGSGGNTEAFF	TRBV7-3	TRBJ1-1
CASVGTGKNYGYTF	TRBV11-2	TRBJ1-2
CASSQTGGDTEAFF	TRBV5-1	TRBJ1-1
CASSLSRELSYNEQFF	TRBV7-2	TRBJ2-1
CASSIDRGNEKLFF	TRBV6-2/TRBV6-3	TRBJ1-4
CASSPWRGTGQETQYF	TRBV3-1/TRBV3-2	TRBJ2-5
CATTGQTNEQFF	TRBV24-1	TRBJ2-1
CASSGGGDDTEAFF	TRBV19	TRBJ1-1
CASAQGNNSPLHF	TRBV25-1	TRBJ1-6
CASSGTGFDTDTQYF	TRBV9	TRBJ2-3
CASSQDLAGGPDTQYF	TRBV4-3	TRBJ2-3
CASSEGQGIPNEQFF	TRBV6-1	TRBJ2-1
CARSLRGGVNTEAFF	TRBV5-3	TRBJ1-1
CASSLMGQDYEQYF	TRBV13	TRBJ2-7
CASSLVVSPWEGGPNYGYTF	TRBV5-1	TRBJ1-2
CASIRDRDRQNTEAFF	TRBV28	TRBJ1-1
CASSFRDSLYEQYF	TRBV5-1	TRBJ2-7
CASSLDATNSPLHF	TRBV5-8	TRBJ1-6
CASSRGPGLNQPQHF	TRBV28	TRBJ1-5
CASRDRYYGYTF	TRBV28	TRBJ1-2
CATSESGTGDINEQFF	TRBV24-1	TRBJ2-1
CASSQSPNSDYYSYEQYF	TRBV5-1	TRBJ2-7
CATSASGASGRANTGELFF	TRBV24-1	TRBJ2-2